This passage covers 22 T cell receptor beta chains from one sample sequenced in a study of blood T cell repertoires in COVID-19. The data were produced by immunoSEQ multiplex PCR, yet TCRdb's version contains in-frame clones alone and is incomplete. The data contain 130,000 or so clones, approximately 84% of them singletons. The sample comprised peripheral blood. The receptor set was obtained from a woman in her fifties or sixties with acute or convalescent COVID-19.

The chain links TRBV25-1 to TRBJ1-6; D uncertain. In germline, CDR1 is MGHDK, CDR2 SYGVNS. Trimming pared 3 bases from V and 10 bases from J, leaving 13 bases between. The CDR3 totals 14 residues. CDR3 nucleotide sequence: TGTGCCAGCAGTGACGCTACCCAACCCTCACCCCTCCACTTT. This encodes CASSDATQPSPLHF.

The V and J genes are TRBV2 and TRBJ1-5; D possibly corresponds to TRBD1 (5 bases). From germline, CDR1 is SNHLY and CDR2 FYNNEI. V lost 5 bases, J lost 7 bases, and 15 bases lay in between. CDR3 length equals 14 residues. The DNA for the CDR3 is TGTGCCAGCAGTCGCGGACAAGCCCAGCAGCCCCAGCATTTT. Translating it yields CASSRGQAQQPQHF.

The genes are TRBV5-4 and TRBJ2-2; 10 bases agree with TRBD1. Germline assignment: CDR1 SGHNT and CDR2 YYREEE (reference sequence). This CDR3 is built from 15 residues. The trim removed 5 bases at V and 7 bases at J, leaving 8 bases unmatched. In DNA, the CDR3 is TGTGCCAGCAGACAGGGACAGGGGACGGGCGGGGAGCTGTTTTTT. Amino acid sequence: CASRQGQGTGGELFF.

The rearrangement joins TRBV18 to TRBJ1-2, with D maybe TRBD1 (5 bases). This CDR3 region has 13 residues. Trimming removed 6 bases from V and 0 bases from J, with 8 bases in between. CDR1 and CDR2 (germline): KGHSH, LQKENI. CDR3 in amino acids: CASSDRSNYGYTF. The CDR3 nucleotides read TGTGCCAGCTCCGACAGATCTAACTATGGCTACACCTTC. Filled out from reference TRBV18 and TRBJ1-2, the complete variable domain reads NAGVMQNPRHLVRRRGQEARLRCSPMKGHSHVYWYRQLPEEGLKFMVYLQKENIIDESGMPKERFSAEFPKEGPSILRIQQVVRGDSAAYFCASSDRSNYGYTFGSGTRLTVV.

The CDR3 DNA reads TGTGCCAGCAGCTCGATCCGGACAGGGATCGCTTTCTTT. Its translation: CASSSIRTGIAFF. The chain links TRBV11-2 to TRBJ1-1; 8 bases fit TRBD1. CDR3 length: 13 amino acids. Germline V gene sequence: CDR1 SGHAT, CDR2 FQNNGV. V gave up 4 bases and J gave up 11 bases; unmatched junction bases: 9.

The CDR3 reads CASSEVGRGQPLHF. CDR3 DNA sequence: TGTGCCAGCAGTGAGGTCGGGAGGGGGCAACCCCTCCACTTT. The rearrangement links TRBV6-4 to TRBJ1-6; 7 bases line up with TRBD1. This CDR3 has 14 residues. The V gene end was trimmed by 3 bases and the J gene end by 12 bases; junction bases not matched to a gene: 8. Germline V gives CDR1 MRHNA, CDR2 SNTAGT.

The chain links TRBV5-5 to TRBJ1-2, with TRBD1 as a possible D gene (5 bases). This CDR3 is built from 14 residues. V lost 7 bases and J lost 4, with 17 bases in between. The germline V gene encodes CDR1 SGHKS and CDR2 YYEKEE (reference sequence). In DNA, the CDR3 is TGTGCCAGCGGGGAGGCAGGGCTTGGCTATGGCTACACCTTC. This sequence encodes CASGEAGLGYGYTF.

The genes are TRBV2 and TRBJ2-1, with 12 bases that match TRBD1. The germline gives CDR1 SNHLY, CDR2 FYNNEI. The V and J ends lost 5 bases and 10 bases, in that order; junction bases with no gene match: 18. The CDR3 is 18 amino acids. CDR3 nucleotide sequence: TGTGCCAGCAGTACGACTTTGCTTTTGGGACAGGGGGCACGGGAGCAGTTCTTC. Encoded protein: CASSTTLLLGQGAREQFF.

In this sample, this clone turned up once. The J gene is TRBJ1-2, the V gene TRBV6-1; 10 bases line up with TRBD1. The CDR3 covers 13 residues. V was clipped by 7 bases and J by 6 bases; unmatched bases: 5. CDR1 and CDR2 (germline): MNHNS, SASEGT. The CDR3: CASKDRGTDGYTF. Here the CDR3 DNA reads TGTGCCAGCAAGGACAGGGGGACGGATGGCTACACCTTC.

The chain recombines TRBV28 with TRBJ1-4; tentative D call: TRBD1 (5 bases). Germline-derived CDR1 and CDR2 are MDHEN and SYDVKM. Trimming took off 2 bases at V and 2 bases at J, with 6 bases between the two ends. The CDR3 spans 14 residues. Here the CDR3 reads CASSLGGTNEKLFF. DNA for the CDR3: TGTGCCAGCAGTTTAGGGGGGACTAATGAAAAACTGTTTTTT.

The genes are TRBV7-9 and TRBJ1-1; the D gene is possibly TRBD1 (5 bases). V lost 1 base and J 0 bases, leaving 9 bases between the germline ends. Germline assignment: CDR1 SEHNR and CDR2 FQNEAQ (reference sequence). This CDR3 has 15 residues. CDR3 residues: CASSLGGGMNTEAFF. CDR3 coding DNA: TGTGCCAGCAGCTTAGGCGGGGGGATGAACACTGAAGCTTTCTTT.

The gene calls are TRBV6-2 or TRBV6-3 and TRBJ1-3; 10 bases line up with TRBD1. The CDR3 length is 18 residues. The trim removed 5 bases at V and 5 bases at J, leaving 15 bases unmatched. The germline gives CDR1 MNHEY, CDR2 SVGEGT. Here the CDR3 DNA reads TGTGCCAGCAGTCCCCGGGACAGGGGCCTCAAAAGGAGAAACACCATATATTTT. Its protein product is CASSPRDRGLKRRNTIYF.

The chain uses TRBV5-1 and TRBJ2-2; 8 nucleotides agree with TRBD2. Germline CDR1 and CDR2: SGHRS and YFSETQ. This CDR3 is 16 amino acids long. The ends lost 4 bases at V and 3 bases at J; junction bases unmatched: 8. The CDR3 spells CASSPGRGAHTGELFF. The CDR3 DNA sequence: TGCGCCAGCAGCCCCGGGAGGGGCGCCCACACCGGGGAGCTGTTTTTT.

The chain joins TRBV10-2 to TRBJ1-5, with 9 bases matching TRBD1. The trim removed 5 bases at V and 3 bases at J, leaving 5 bases unmatched. The CDR3 is 15 residues long. Germline V gene sequence: CDR1 WSHSY, CDR2 SAAADI. CDR3 in amino acids: CASSSGQGLNQPQHF. DNA of the CDR3: TGCGCCAGCAGTTCGGGACAGGGCCTCAATCAGCCCCAGCATTTT.

The rearrangement uses TRBV5-1 and TRBJ1-6; D is perhaps TRBD1 (5 bases). The ends were cut back, 2 bases at V and 10 bases at J, with 13 bases in the middle. Germline loops: CDR1 SGHRS, CDR2 YFSETQ. The CDR3 covers 14 residues. The CDR3 coding sequence is TGCGCCAGCAGCTTAGAACAGGCTACGTCACCCCTCCACTTT. It translates to CASSLEQATSPLHF.

The chain uses TRBV3-1 (or the pseudogene TRBV3-2) and TRBJ1-5; 7 bases are shared with TRBD1. Per the germline V gene, CDR1 is LGHDT and CDR2 is YNNKEL (reference sequence). Trimming removed 4 bases from V and 4 bases from J; junction bases left unmatched: 4. The CDR3 length is 14 residues. The CDR3 DNA follows: TGTGCCAGCAGCCTGGGACAGCTAAATCAGCCCCAGCATTTT. This encodes CASSLGQLNQPQHF.

The V gene is TRBV5-8, the J gene TRBJ1-1; possible D gene TRBD1, 5 bases. CDR1 is SGHTS, CDR2 YDEGEE, per germline. V was pared by 4 bases and J by 0 bases, with 10 bases between. The CDR3 runs to 14 residues. The DNA for the CDR3 is TGTGCCAGCAGCCATGGACACCTGAACACTGAAGCTTTCTTT. Translated: CASSHGHLNTEAFF.

The V call is TRBV5-5, the J call TRBJ1-4, with D hard to call. The CDR3 is 14 amino acids. Trimming took 0 bases from V and 4 from J, leaving 7 bases between them. Germline CDR1 reads SGHKS; CDR2 reads YYEKEE (reference sequence). The CDR3 DNA sequence: TGTGCCAGCAGCTTGGACACCTTTAATGAAAAACTGTTTTTT. Residues: CASSLDTFNEKLFF.

J is TRBJ1-5 and V is TRBV19; possibly TRBD1 for D (6 bases). The CDR3 has 17 residues. Germline CDR1 reads LNHDA; CDR2 reads SQIVND (reference sequence). V lost 6 bases and J 0 bases, leaving 18 bases between the germline ends. This chain's CDR3 is CASRAGGRSDSNQPQHF. As DNA, the CDR3 is TGTGCCAGTAGGGCTGGGGGCAGGTCCGATAGCAATCAGCCCCAGCATTTT. The whole variable domain, remainder taken from reference TRBV19 and TRBJ1-5, is DGGITQSPKYLFRKEGQNVTLSCEQNLNHDAMYWYRQDPGQGLRLIYYSQIVNDFQKGDIAEGYSVSREKKESFPLTVTSAQKNPTAFYLCASRAGGRSDSNQPQHFGDGTRLSIL.

In its sample, this clone was seen a few times. The CDR3 region is CASSLGGLGTEAFF. CDR3 nucleotide sequence: TGTGCCAGCAGCTTAGGAGGGTTGGGCACTGAAGCTTTCTTT. The genes are TRBV7-6 and TRBJ1-1; no clear D gene. Germline V gene data show CDR1 as SGHVS and CDR2 as FNYEAQ. Trimming shortened V by 1 base and J by 4 bases, and 10 bases separated the two germline ends. The CDR3 is made up of 14 amino acids.

This chain uses TRBV29-1 with TRBJ1-2; no firm D call. V lost 5 bases to trimming and J lost 0 bases, with 10 bases between them. The CDR3 has 13 amino acids. CDR1 is SQVTM, CDR2 ANQGSEA, per germline. The CDR3 DNA is TGCAGCGTTCCCGCAGAATCTAACTATGGCTACACCTTC. It codes for CSVPAESNYGYTF. Variable domain in full (rest from reference TRBV29-1 and TRBJ1-2): SAVISQKPSRDICQRGTSLTIQCQVDSQVTMMFWYRQQPGQSLTLIATANQGSEATYESGFVIDKFPISRPNLTFSTLTVSNMSPEDSSIYLCSVPAESNYGYTFGSGTRLTVV.

This chain uses TRBV3-1 (or the pseudogene TRBV3-2) with TRBJ1-1, with D unclear. CDR3 length: 12 residues. CDR1 is LGHDT, CDR2 YNNKEL, per germline (reference sequence). Trimming shortened V by 2 bases and J by 5 bases, and 6 bases separated the two germline ends. CDR3 amino acids: CASSQPGTEAFF. CDR3 coding DNA: TGTGCCAGCAGCCAACCGGGGACTGAAGCTTTCTTT.